The 26 T cell receptor beta chains below were found in one sample sequenced in a study of spatial heterogeneity in lung cancer (dated by TCRdb to the late 2010s). In the paper's terms, the time point label means: sample taken at primary tumor resection. Preparation of the library involved 5' RACE. The listed sequencing device is NextSeq 500. The public sequencing data were trimmed at Q25 with fastp and processed into clonotypes with MiXCR by TCRdb, which kept only in-frame beta chains. Rows are unified per CDR3 protein, each entry keeping the most common DNA and genes. Counted in this sample were tens of thousands of distinct CDR3 sequences; approximately 5.8% of them appeared once. The ten largest clones represent 30% to 40% of the sample. Specimen: PBMCs, collected at surgery. The source is a male donor with early-stage non-small cell lung cancer.

V usage is TRBV30 and J usage is TRBJ1-1; D gene ambiguous. Germline CDR1 is GTSNPN and CDR2 is SVGIG (reference sequence). This CDR3 is 14 amino acids long. Deletions cut 5 bases from V and 4 bases from J, with 17 bases between. For the CDR3, the DNA is TGTGCCTGGTCCACCCCGGACGGTTTCACTGAAGCTTTCTTT. Translated: CAWSTPDGFTEAFF.

There are many counts of this clonotype. The rearrangement joins TRBV7-2 to TRBJ1-4; TRBD1 is a possible D gene (6 bases). The CDR3 length is 14 residues. Trimming removed 1 base from V and 8 bases from J, with 11 bases in between. Germline loops: CDR1 SGHTA, CDR2 FQGNSA. The CDR3 spells CASSLDRAGEKLFF. CDR3 nucleotide sequence: TGTGCCAGCAGCTTAGACAGGGCCGGAGAAAAACTGTTTTTT.

A few counts support this clonotype. V is TRBV4-2 and J is TRBJ2-3; no clear D. Per the germline V gene, CDR1 is LGHNA and CDR2 is YNFKEQ. The length of the CDR3 is 18 residues. V dropped 0 bases and J dropped 2 bases, with 18 bases sitting between them. CDR3 residues: CASSQEINLGTFTDTQYF. CDR3 bases: TGTGCCAGCAGCCAAGAGATAAACCTAGGCACTTTCACAGATACGCAGTATTTT.

This clonotype was detected many times. The chain couples TRBV6-6 to TRBJ2-7; D is possibly TRBD2 (6 bases). V was shortened by 6 bases and J by 4 bases, with 13 bases between the two germline ends. Germline lookup yields CDR1 MNHNY and CDR2 SVGAGI (reference sequence). There are 13 residues in the CDR3. The CDR3 DNA sequence: TGTGCCAGCAGAAGGTCTAGCGAGTACGAGCAGTACTTC. Amino acids: CASRRSSEYEQYF.

This clonotype was recorded many times. V and J are TRBV2 and TRBJ2-7; D unresolved. The CDR3 is made up of 12 amino acids. Germline assignment: CDR1 SNHLY and CDR2 FYNNEI. Deletions cut 2 bases from V and 7 bases from J, with 9 bases between. CDR3 amino acids: CASSEHPGEQYF. As DNA, the CDR3 is TGTGCCAGCAGTGAACACCCGGGTGAGCAGTACTTC.

This clonotype has a count of ten or more. This rearrangement joins TRBV9 to TRBJ2-5, with D perhaps TRBD2 (5 bases). Deletions cut 3 bases from V and 5 bases from J, with 20 bases between. Per the germline V gene, CDR1 is SGDLS and CDR2 is YYNGEE. The CDR3 sequence is 16 residues long. As DNA, the CDR3 is TGTGCCAGCAGCGCACGGCCGGGGAGTACTCTGGAGACCCAGTACTTC. Translation gives CASSARPGSTLETQYF.

This clonotype was counted ten times or more. The rearrangement links TRBV5-1 to TRBJ2-1, with 9 bases fitting TRBD2. The CDR3 consists of 14 residues. CDR1 is SGHRS, CDR2 YFSETQ, per germline. V shed 1 base and J 9 bases; nucleotides not matched to a gene: 5. The CDR3 DNA follows: TGCGCCAGCAGCTTGATAGCGGGGGTAACTGAGCAGTTCTTC. Translated: CASSLIAGVTEQFF.

This clonotype was detected ten times or more. The chain has TRBV7-2 and TRBJ2-7; TRBD1 matches 8 bases. This CDR3 comprises 15 residues. V lost 5 bases to trimming and J lost 3 bases; unmatched junction nucleotides: 9. In germline, CDR1 is SGHTA, CDR2 FQGNSA. CDR3 protein: CASSTGQASLYEQYF. The DNA for the CDR3 is TGTGCCAGCAGCACGGGACAGGCCTCTCTCTACGAGCAGTACTTC.

The J gene is TRBJ2-1, the V gene TRBV2, with D possibly being TRBD1 or TRBD2 (5 bases each). CDR3 length equals 12 residues. V was cut by 1 base and J by 13 bases, with 11 bases left in between. Germline V gene lookup returns CDR1 SNHLY and CDR2 FYNNEI. This CDR3 is CASSEGVGVQFF. Here the CDR3 DNA reads TGTGCCAGCAGTGAAGGAGTGGGGGTTCAGTTCTTC.

In its sample, this clonotype was seen many times. V usage is TRBV15 and J usage is TRBJ2-7; D is perhaps TRBD2 (6 bases). The germline gives CDR1 LNHNV, CDR2 YYDKDF (reference sequence). CDR3 length: 13 residues. V was pared by 1 base and J by 5 bases, with 9 bases between. The CDR3 DNA reads TGTGCCACCAGCAGAGGGAGGGGCGACGAGCAGTACTTC. Translation: CATSRGRGDEQYF.

This clonotype was detected many times. This chain links TRBV5-1 with TRBJ1-1, with D hard to call. The V end lost 0 bases, the J end lost 10 bases, and 13 bases lay between the germline ends. The CDR3 totals 13 residues. From germline, CDR1 is SGHRS and CDR2 YFSETQ. The CDR3 region has the DNA TGCGCCAGCAGCTTGGATGGCGGCCGCAGAGCTTTCTTT. As protein: CASSLDGGRRAFF. Filled out from reference TRBV5-1 and TRBJ1-1, the complete variable domain reads KAGVTQTPRYLIKTRGQQVTLSCSPISGHRSVSWYQQTPGQGLQFLFEYFSETQRNKGNFPGRFSGRQFSNSRSEMNVSTLELGDSALYLCASSLDGGRRAFFGQGTRLTVV.

This clonotype was detected many times. The V gene is TRBV6-2 or TRBV6-3, the J gene TRBJ2-7; the match to TRBD1 covers 7 bases. Trimming took 5 bases from V and 4 from J; bases not matched to a gene: 8. Germline V CDR1 and CDR2: MNHEY, SVGEGT. The CDR3 is 14 amino acids. CDR3: CASSIRQGRYEQYF. The CDR3 coding sequence is TGTGCCAGCAGTATCCGACAGGGCAGATACGAGCAGTACTTC.

This clonotype was recorded many times. This rearrangement joins TRBV6-1 to TRBJ2-2; 7 positions agree with TRBD1. Germline V gene sequence: CDR1 MNHNS, CDR2 SASEGT. V shed 6 bases, J shed 0 bases, and the junction held 1 base outside the gene matches. This CDR3 is built from 14 residues. DNA for the CDR3: TGTGCCAGCAGGAGGGGGCCGAACACCGGGGAGCTGTTTTTT. It yields the protein CASRRGPNTGELFF.

The chain employs TRBV7-9 and TRBJ1-6, with TRBD1 as a possible D gene (5 bases). The CDR3 contains 16 residues. Per germline, CDR1 SEHNR and CDR2 FQNEAQ (reference sequence). V gave up 5 bases and J gave up 0 bases, with 11 bases separating them. The CDR3 loop is CASSPEGSSYNSPLHF. CDR3 in DNA: TGTGCCAGCAGCCCCGAGGGGAGCTCCTATAATTCACCCCTCCACTTT. Full variable domain (rest looked up from reference TRBV7-9 and TRBJ1-6): DTGVSQNPRHKITKRGQNVTFRCDPISEHNRLYWYRQTLGQGPEFLTYFQNEAQLEKSRLLSDRFSAERPKGSFSTLEIQRTEQGDSAMYLCASSPEGSSYNSPLHFGNGTRLTVT.

This clonotype was detected many times. V and J are TRBV6-5 and TRBJ1-2, with D maybe TRBD1 (5 bases). Germline-derived CDR1 and CDR2 are MNHEY and SVGAGI. V was cut by 2 bases and J by 7 bases, with 11 bases left in between. The CDR3 consists of 13 residues. CDR3 sequence: CASSYGGGAGYTF. In DNA form, the CDR3 reads TGTGCCAGCAGTTACGGGGGAGGAGCTGGCTACACCTTC.

At least ten counts were recorded for this clonotype. The chain uses TRBV6-6 and TRBJ2-7; D might be TRBD1 (5 bases). The CDR3 is 13 residues long. CDR1 is MNHNY, CDR2 SVGAGI, per germline (reference sequence). Between the trimmed V and J ends, which lost 2 bases and 6 bases, there was a span of 11 bases. CDR3 amino acids: CASSYGRDGEQYF. The CDR3 bases are TGTGCCAGCAGTTACGGCAGGGATGGCGAGCAGTACTTC.

There are a few counts of this clonotype. The CDR3 bases are TGTGCCATCAGTGAAAGGGACAGGGATGGAGATACGCAGTATTTT. Its protein is CAISERDRDGDTQYF. The V and J genes are TRBV10-3 and TRBJ2-3; the match to TRBD1 covers 9 bases. Germline loops: CDR1 ENHRY, CDR2 SYGVKD. With V trimmed by 3 bases and J by 5 bases, 6 bases remained unmatched. The CDR3 sequence is 15 residues long.

This clonotype came up many times. The V and J genes are TRBV2 and TRBJ2-3, with 9 positions matching TRBD2. The germline gives CDR1 SNHLY, CDR2 FYNNEI. The CDR3 is made up of 15 amino acids. Trimming at V came to 6 bases and at J to 1 base, leaving 5 bases not matched to a gene. The CDR3 DNA reads TGTGCCAGCAGGATGGCTAGCGGGGGCACAGATACGCAGTATTTT. Residues: CASRMASGGTDTQYF.

This clonotype was seen ten or more times. The chain combines TRBV12-3 or TRBV12-4 with TRBJ2-2; TRBD1 matches 7 bases. This CDR3 is 15 amino acids long. J gave up 6 bases and V 5 bases, and 9 bases lay outside the gene matches. The CDR3 nucleotides are TGTGCCAGCAGTCTGGACAGGAGATTAGCCGGGGAGCTGTTTTTT. The encoded protein is CASSLDRRLAGELFF.

This clonotype was seen repeatedly, ten times or more. CDR3 nucleotides: TGTGCCAGCAGTTTGCATTTCGCGGAGGTTGCTAGAGAGCAGTACTTC. Encoded protein: CASSLHFAEVAREQYF. The gene calls are TRBV28 and TRBJ2-7; D perhaps matches TRBD2 (5 bases). Germline V gene data show CDR1 as MDHEN and CDR2 as SYDVKM. The CDR3 runs to 16 residues. V lost 3 bases and J lost 7, with 22 bases in between.

By its share, this clonotype is medium-sized (0.01 to 0.1%). The chain combines TRBV29-1 with TRBJ2-5; tentatively, D is TRBD2 (5 bases). CDR1 and CDR2 from the germline V gene are SQVTM and ANQGSEA. The CDR3 spans 14 residues. V lost 7 bases and J 4 bases, leaving 19 bases between the germline ends. The CDR3 DNA reads TGCAGCGGGGGAGCCCGGGGAAATATAGAGACCCAGTACTTC. Its protein product is CSGGARGNIETQYF.

By share, this clonotype ranks as medium-sized. The chain couples TRBV29-1 to TRBJ2-3; 7 bases are shared with TRBD2. Germline CDR1 reads SQVTM; CDR2 reads ANQGSEA. CDR3 length: 16 amino acids. V gave up 2 bases and J gave up 2 bases; unmatched junction bases: 10. CDR3 bases: TGCAGCGTTGAATCCCCCGCTAGCGGAGTCACAGATACGCAGTATTTT. It translates to CSVESPASGVTDTQYF.

The J gene is TRBJ2-5, the V gene TRBV5-1, with D maybe TRBD2 (5 bases). With 2 bases removed from V and 5 bases from J, the gap between germline ends came to 10 bases. The CDR3 is 13 amino acids. Germline CDR1 reads SGHRS; CDR2 reads YFSETQ. The DNA of the CDR3 is TGCGCCAGCAGCTTCGAGGGAACGGAGACCCAGTACTTC. This codes for CASSFEGTETQYF.

This rearrangement joins TRBV7-9 to TRBJ1-4; the match to TRBD1 covers 9 bases. V gave up 4 bases and J gave up 6 bases; unmatched junction bases: 3. This CDR3 is built from 14 residues. The germline V gene has CDR1 SEHNR and CDR2 FQNEAQ (reference sequence). The chain's CDR3 is CASSSRDRDEKLFF. In DNA form, the CDR3 reads TGTGCCAGCAGCTCGCGGGACAGGGATGAAAAACTGTTTTTT.

This clonotype occurred many times. The chain combines TRBV30 with TRBJ2-1; D is perhaps TRBD1 (7 bases). The germline CDR1 and CDR2 sequences are GTSNPN and SVGIG (reference sequence). The CDR3 is 14 amino acids. The ends were cut back, 3 bases at V and 7 bases at J, with 16 bases in the middle. CDR3 coding DNA: TGTGCCTGGAGGACGGAGGGGGCGAAGAATGAGCAGTTCTTC. This codes for CAWRTEGAKNEQFF. Drawing the rest from reference TRBV30 and TRBJ2-1, the complete variable domain is SQTIHQWPATLVQPVGSPLSLECTVEGTSNPNLYWYRQAAGRGLQLLFYSVGIGQISSEVPQNLSASRPQDRQFILSSKKLLLSDSGFYLCAWRTEGAKNEQFFGPGTRLTVL.

This clonotype was recorded a few times. This chain links TRBV7-9 with TRBJ1-5, with 7 bases fitting TRBD1. CDR1 is SEHNR, CDR2 FQNEAQ, per germline (reference sequence). The CDR3 length is 16 residues. V lost 1 base and J lost 2; bases outside the gene matches: 5. The CDR3: CASSLVAGQGNQPQHF. In DNA form, the CDR3 reads TGTGCCAGCAGCTTAGTGGCTGGACAGGGCAATCAGCCCCAGCATTTT.